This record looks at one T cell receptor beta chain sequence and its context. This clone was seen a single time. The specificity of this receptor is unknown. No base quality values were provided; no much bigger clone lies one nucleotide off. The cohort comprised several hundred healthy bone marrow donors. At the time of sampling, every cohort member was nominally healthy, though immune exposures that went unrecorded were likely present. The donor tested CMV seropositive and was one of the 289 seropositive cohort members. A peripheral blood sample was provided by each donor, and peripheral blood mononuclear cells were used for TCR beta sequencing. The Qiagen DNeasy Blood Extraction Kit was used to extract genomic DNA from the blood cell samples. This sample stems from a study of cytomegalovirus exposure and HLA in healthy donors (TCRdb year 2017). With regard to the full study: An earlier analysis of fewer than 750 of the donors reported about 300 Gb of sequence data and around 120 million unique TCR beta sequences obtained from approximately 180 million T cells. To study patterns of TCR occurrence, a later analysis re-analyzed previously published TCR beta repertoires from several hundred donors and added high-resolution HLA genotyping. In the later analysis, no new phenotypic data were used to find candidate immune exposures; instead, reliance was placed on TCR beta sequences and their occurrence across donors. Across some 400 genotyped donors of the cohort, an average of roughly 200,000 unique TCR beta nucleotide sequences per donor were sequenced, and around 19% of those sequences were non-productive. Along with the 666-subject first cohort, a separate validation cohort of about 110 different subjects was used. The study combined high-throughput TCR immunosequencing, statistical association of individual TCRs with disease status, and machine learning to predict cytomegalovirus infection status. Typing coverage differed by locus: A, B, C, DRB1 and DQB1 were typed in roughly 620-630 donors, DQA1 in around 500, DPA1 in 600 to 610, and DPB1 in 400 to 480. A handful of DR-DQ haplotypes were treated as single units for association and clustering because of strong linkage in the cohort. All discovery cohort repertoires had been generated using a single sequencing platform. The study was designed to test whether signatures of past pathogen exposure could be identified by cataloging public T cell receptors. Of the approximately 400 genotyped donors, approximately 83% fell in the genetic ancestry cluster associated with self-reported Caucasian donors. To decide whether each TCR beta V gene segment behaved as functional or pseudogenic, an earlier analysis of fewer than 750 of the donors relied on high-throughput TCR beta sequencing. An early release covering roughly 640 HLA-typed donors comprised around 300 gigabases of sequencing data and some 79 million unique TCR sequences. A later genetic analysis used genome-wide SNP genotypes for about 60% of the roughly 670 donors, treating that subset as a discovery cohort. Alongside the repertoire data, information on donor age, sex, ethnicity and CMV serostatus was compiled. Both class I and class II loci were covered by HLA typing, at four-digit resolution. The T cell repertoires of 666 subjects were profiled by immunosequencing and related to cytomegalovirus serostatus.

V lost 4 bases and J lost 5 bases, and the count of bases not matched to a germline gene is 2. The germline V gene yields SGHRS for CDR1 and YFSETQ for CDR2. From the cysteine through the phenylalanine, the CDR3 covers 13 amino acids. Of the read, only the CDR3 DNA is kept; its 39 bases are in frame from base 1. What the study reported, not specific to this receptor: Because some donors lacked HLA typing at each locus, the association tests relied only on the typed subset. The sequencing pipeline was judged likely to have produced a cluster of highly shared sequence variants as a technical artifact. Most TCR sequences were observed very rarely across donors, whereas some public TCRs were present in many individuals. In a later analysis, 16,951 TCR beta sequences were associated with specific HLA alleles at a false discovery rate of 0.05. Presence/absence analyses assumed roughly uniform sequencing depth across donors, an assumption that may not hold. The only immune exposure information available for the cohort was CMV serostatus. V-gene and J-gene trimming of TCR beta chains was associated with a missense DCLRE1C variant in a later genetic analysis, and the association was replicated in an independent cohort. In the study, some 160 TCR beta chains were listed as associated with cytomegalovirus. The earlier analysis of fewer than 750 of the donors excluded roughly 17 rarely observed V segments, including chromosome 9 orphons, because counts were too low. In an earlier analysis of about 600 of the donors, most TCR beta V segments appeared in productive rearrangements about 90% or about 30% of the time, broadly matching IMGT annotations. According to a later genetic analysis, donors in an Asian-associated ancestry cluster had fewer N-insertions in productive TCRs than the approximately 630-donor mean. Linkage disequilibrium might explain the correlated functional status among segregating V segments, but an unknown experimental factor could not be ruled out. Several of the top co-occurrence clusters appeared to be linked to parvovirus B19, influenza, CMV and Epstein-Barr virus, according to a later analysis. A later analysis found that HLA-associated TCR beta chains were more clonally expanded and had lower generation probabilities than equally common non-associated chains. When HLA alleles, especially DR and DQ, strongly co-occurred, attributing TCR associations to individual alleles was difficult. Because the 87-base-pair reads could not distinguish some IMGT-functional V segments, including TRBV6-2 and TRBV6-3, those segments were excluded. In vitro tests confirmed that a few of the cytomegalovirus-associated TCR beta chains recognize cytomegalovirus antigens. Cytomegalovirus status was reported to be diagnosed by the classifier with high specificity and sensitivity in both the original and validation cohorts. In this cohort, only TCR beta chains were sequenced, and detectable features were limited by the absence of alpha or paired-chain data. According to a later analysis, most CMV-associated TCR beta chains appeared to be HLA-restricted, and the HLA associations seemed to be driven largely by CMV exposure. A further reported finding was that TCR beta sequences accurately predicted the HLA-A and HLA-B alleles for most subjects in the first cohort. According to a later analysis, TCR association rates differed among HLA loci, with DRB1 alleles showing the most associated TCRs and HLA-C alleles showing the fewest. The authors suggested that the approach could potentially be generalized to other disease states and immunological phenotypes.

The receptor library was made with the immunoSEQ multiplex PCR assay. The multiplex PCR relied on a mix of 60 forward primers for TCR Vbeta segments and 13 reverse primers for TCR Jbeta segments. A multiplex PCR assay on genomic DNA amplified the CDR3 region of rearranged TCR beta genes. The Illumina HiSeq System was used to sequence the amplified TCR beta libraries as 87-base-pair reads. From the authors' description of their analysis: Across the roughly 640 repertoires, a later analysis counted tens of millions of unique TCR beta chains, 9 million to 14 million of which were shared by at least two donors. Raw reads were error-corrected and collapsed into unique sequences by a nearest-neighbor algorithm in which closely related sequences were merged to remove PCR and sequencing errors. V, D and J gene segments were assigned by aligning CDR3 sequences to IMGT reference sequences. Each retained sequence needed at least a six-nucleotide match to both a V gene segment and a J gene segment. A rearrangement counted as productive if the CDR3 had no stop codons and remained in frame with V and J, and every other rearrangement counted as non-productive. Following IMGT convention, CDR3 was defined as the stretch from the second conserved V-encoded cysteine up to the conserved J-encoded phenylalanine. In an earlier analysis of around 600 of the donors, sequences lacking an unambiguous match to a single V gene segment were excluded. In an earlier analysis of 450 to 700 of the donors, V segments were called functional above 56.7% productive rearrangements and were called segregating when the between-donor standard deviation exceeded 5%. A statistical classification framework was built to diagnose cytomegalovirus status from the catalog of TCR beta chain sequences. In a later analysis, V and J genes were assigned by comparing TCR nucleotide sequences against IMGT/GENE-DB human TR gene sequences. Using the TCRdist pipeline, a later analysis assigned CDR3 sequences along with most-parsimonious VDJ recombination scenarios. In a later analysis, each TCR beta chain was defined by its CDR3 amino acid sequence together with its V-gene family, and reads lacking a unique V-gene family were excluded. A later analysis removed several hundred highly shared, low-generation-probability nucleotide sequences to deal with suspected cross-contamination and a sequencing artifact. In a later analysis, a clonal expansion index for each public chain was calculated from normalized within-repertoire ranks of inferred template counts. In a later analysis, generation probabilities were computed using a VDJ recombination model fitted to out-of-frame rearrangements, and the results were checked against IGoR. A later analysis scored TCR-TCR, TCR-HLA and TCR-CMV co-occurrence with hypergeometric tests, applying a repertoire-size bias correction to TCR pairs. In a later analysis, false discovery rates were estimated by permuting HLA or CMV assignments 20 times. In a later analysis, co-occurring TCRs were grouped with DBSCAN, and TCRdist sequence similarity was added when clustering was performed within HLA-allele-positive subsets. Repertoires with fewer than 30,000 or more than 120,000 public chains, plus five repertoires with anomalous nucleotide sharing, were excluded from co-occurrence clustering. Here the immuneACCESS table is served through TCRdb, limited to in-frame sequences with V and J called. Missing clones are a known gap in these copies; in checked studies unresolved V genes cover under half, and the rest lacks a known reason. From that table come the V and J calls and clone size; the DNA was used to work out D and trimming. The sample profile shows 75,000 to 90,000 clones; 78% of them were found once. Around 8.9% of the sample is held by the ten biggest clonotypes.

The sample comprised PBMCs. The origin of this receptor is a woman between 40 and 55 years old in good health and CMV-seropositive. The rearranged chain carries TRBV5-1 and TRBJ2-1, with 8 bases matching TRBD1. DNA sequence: TGCGCCAGCAGCCCACAGGGGGACAATGAGCAGTTCTTC. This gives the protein CASSPQGDNEQFF. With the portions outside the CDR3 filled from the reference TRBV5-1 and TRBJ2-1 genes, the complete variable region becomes KAGVTQTPRYLIKTRGQQVTLSCSPISGHRSVSWYQQTPGQGLQFLFEYFSETQRNKGNFPGRFSGRQFSNSRSEMNVSTLELGDSALYLCASSPQGDNEQFFGPGTRLTVL.